These 31 T cell receptor beta chains were all obtained from the same sample, sequenced in a study of T cell responses to AZD1222 COVID-19 vaccine (dated by TCRdb to about 2021). Preparation of the library involved the immunoSEQ multiplex PCR assay. TCRdb provides this immuneACCESS table in a form limited to in-frame rearrangements. Some clones are lacking; in checked studies, under half of them reflect an unresolved V gene, and why the rest are absent is not known. Across this sample there are some 150,000 clones, with under 95% seen only once. 5% of the sample rests with the top ten. The time point tag for this specimen amounts to: baseline before first vaccination. The source was peripheral blood, collected on day 0 of AZD1222 vaccination. These receptors all stem from an adult in good health.

The chain recombines TRBV7-2 with TRBJ2-7; D could derive from TRBD1 or TRBD2 (5 bases each). The V gene's germline CDR1 is SGHTA and CDR2 FQGNSA. V was clipped by 1 base and J by 5 bases, with 12 bases between them. The CDR3 sequence is 14 residues long. CDR3 protein: CASSLVIGTDEQYF. The CDR3 nucleotides are TGTGCCAGCAGCTTAGTTATTGGGACCGACGAGCAGTACTTC.

This chain uses TRBV5-1 with TRBJ1-1, with TRBD1 matching 7 bases. This CDR3 contains 19 residues. V lost 4 bases to trimming and J lost 0 bases; unmatched junction nucleotides: 18. Germline V gene lookup returns CDR1 SGHRS and CDR2 YFSETQ. CDR3 residues: CASSATVRTGLIMNTEAFF. CDR3 nucleotides: TGCGCCAGCAGCGCCACCGTCAGGACAGGCCTGATCATGAACACTGAAGCTTTCTTT.

The rearrangement uses TRBV13 and TRBJ1-1; possible D gene TRBD1, 6 bases. Germline lookup yields CDR1 PRHDT and CDR2 FYEKMQ (reference sequence). The CDR3 runs 13 residues. The V and J ends lost 4 bases and 0 bases respectively, with 6 bases between them. The CDR3, as DNA: TGTGCCAGCAGCTCAGGGGTGAACACTGAAGCTTTCTTT. Its protein product is CASSSGVNTEAFF. The whole variable domain, remainder taken from reference TRBV13 and TRBJ1-1, is AAGVIQSPRHLIKEKRETATLKCYPIPRHDTVYWYQQGPGQDPQFLISFYEKMQSDKGSIPDRFSAQQFSDYHSELNMSSLELGDSALYFCASSSGVNTEAFFGQGTRLTVV.

The chain is built from TRBV7-8 and TRBJ1-6, with D perhaps TRBD1 (5 bases). This CDR3 has 14 residues. The ends were cut back, 3 bases at V and 8 bases at J, with 11 bases in the middle. Germline V gives CDR1 SGHVS, CDR2 FQNEAQ. The CDR3 loop is CASSFWGEDSPLHF. In DNA form, the CDR3 reads TGTGCCAGCAGCTTCTGGGGGGAGGATTCACCCCTCCACTTT.

This sequence joins TRBV6-1 and TRBJ2-1; D perhaps matches TRBD2 (6 bases). CDR1 and CDR2 from the germline V gene are MNHNS and SASEGT. Trimming took off 2 bases at V and 7 bases at J, with 15 bases between the two ends. The CDR3 runs 15 residues. The CDR3 DNA reads TGTGCCAGCAGTGAATTTGCGGGATTATTAAATGAGCAGTTCTTC. Translated: CASSEFAGLLNEQFF.

V usage is TRBV4-1 and J usage is TRBJ2-2; TRBD2 aligns across 7 bases. The length of the CDR3 is 15 residues. Losses at the gene ends were 0 bases for V and 6 bases for J; bases not matched to a gene: 4. CDR1 and CDR2 from the germline V gene are MGHRA and YSYEKL. The CDR3 sequence is CASSQEVGRAGELFF. The CDR3 region has the DNA TGCGCCAGCAGCCAAGAAGTGGGGAGGGCCGGGGAGCTGTTTTTT.

This chain joins TRBV7-2 and TRBJ1-2, with D perhaps matching TRBD1 (5 bases). V was cut by 4 bases and J by 1 base, with 10 bases left in between. Germline V gene data show CDR1 as SGHTA and CDR2 as FQGNSA. The CDR3 extends over 14 amino acids. The CDR3 bases are TGTGCCAGCAGCTCCCCGGGGGATAACTATGGCTACACCTTC. Protein: CASSSPGDNYGYTF.

The chain joins TRBV5-4 to TRBJ2-3; 11 positions match TRBD1. The CDR3 covers 15 residues. The V gene end was trimmed by 3 bases and the J gene end by 3 bases; junction bases not matched to a gene: 3. Germline CDR1 SGHNT, CDR2 YYREEE (reference sequence). CDR3 amino acids: CASSSRDRGTDTQYF. The CDR3 nucleotides read TGTGCCAGCAGCTCCCGGGACAGGGGGACAGATACGCAGTATTTT.

The chain employs TRBV15 and TRBJ2-5; D is uncertain. V was clipped by 2 bases and J by 4 bases, with 14 bases between them. The CDR3 has 15 residues. CDR1 is LNHNV and CDR2 is YYDKDF in the germline V gene (reference sequence). This chain's CDR3 is CATSRSGPVGETQYF. The CDR3 DNA reads TGTGCCACCAGCAGATCCGGGCCCGTCGGAGAGACCCAGTACTTC.

The chain joins TRBV14 to TRBJ1-1, with D unresolved. This CDR3 is 14 amino acids long. Per germline, CDR1 SGHDN and CDR2 FVKESK. Between the trimmed V and J ends, which lost 6 bases and 3 bases, there was a span of 14 bases. The CDR3: CASSLIGLDTEAFF. In DNA form, the CDR3 reads TGTGCCAGCAGTCTTATCGGGCTTGACACTGAAGCTTTCTTT. Supplemented by reference TRBV14 and TRBJ1-1, the full variable domain reads EAGVTQFPSHSVIEKGQTVTLRCDPISGHDNLYWYRRVMGKEIKFLLHFVKESKQDESGMPNNRFLAERTGGTYSTLKVQPAELEDSGVYFCASSLIGLDTEAFFGQGTRLTVV.

The genes are TRBV28 and TRBJ2-5, with 11 bases lining up with TRBD1. Germline-derived CDR1 and CDR2 are MDHEN and SYDVKM. CDR3 size: 14 residues. Trimming cost V 1 base and J 7 bases; bases outside gene matches: 2. The CDR3 bases are TGTGCCAGCAGTTTATCCGGGACAGGGGGGACCCAGTACTTC. Amino acid sequence: CASSLSGTGGTQYF.

J is TRBJ1-6 and V is TRBV4-1, with a tentative D call TRBD1 (5 bases). There are 14 residues in the CDR3. The V end lost 1 base, the J end lost 11 bases, and 12 bases lay between the germline ends. In germline, CDR1 is MGHRA, CDR2 YSYEKL. Written as DNA, the CDR3 is TGCGCCAGCAGCCAAGGGGGACGAAGAACACCCCTCCACTTT. It codes for CASSQGGRRTPLHF.

The chain uses TRBV9 and TRBJ2-2; 9 nucleotides align to TRBD1. This CDR3 spans 12 amino acids. Germline V gene sequence: CDR1 SGDLS, CDR2 YYNGEE. After removal of 5 bases from V and 8 bases from J, the junction contained 1 base not matched to a gene. The CDR3 DNA is TGTGCCAGCAGGGACAGGGGAGGGGAGCTGTTTTTT. It codes for CASRDRGGELFF.

The V and J genes are TRBV4-3 and TRBJ2-3, with D hard to call. V lost 4 bases and J lost 1, with 12 bases in between. The length of the CDR3 is 15 residues. Per the germline V gene, CDR1 is LGHNA and CDR2 is YSLEER. This CDR3 reads CASSRQAVGTDTQYF. In DNA, the CDR3 is TGCGCCAGCAGCCGTCAGGCGGTGGGCACAGATACGCAGTATTTT.

This clone appeared a few times. The V call is TRBV4-2, the J call TRBJ1-2; 7 bases are a match to TRBD1. The CDR3 is 16 residues long. After removal of 0 bases from V and 4 bases from J, the junction contained 8 bases not matched to a gene. Germline V gene lookup returns CDR1 LGHNA and CDR2 YNFKEQ. The DNA of the CDR3 is TGTGCCAGCAGCCAAGATTCGGCAGGGGGAGGCTATGGCTACACCTTC. Translation: CASSQDSAGGGYGYTF.

CDR3 nucleotide sequence: TGTGCCACCAGTGATTTTACTAGCGGGAGCACAGATACGCAGTATTTT. Protein: CATSDFTSGSTDTQYF. The genes are TRBV24-1 and TRBJ2-3; 9 nucleotides align to TRBD2. Germline V gene sequence: CDR1 KGHDR, CDR2 SFDVKD. V was clipped by 1 base and J by 0 bases; unmatched bases: 1. The CDR3 is 16 amino acids.

A single count supports this clone. The V gene is TRBV11-3, the J gene TRBJ1-2; D not certain. CDR1 and CDR2 (germline): SGHNT, YENEEA. V was shortened by 9 bases and J by 3 bases, with 20 bases between the two germline ends. The CDR3 extends over 15 amino acids. The CDR3 bases are TGTGCCAGGAGCGGAACCTTTACAGTTCACTATGGCTACACCTTC. It is translated as CARSGTFTVHYGYTF.

V usage is TRBV12-3 or TRBV12-4 and J usage is TRBJ2-1; 14 nucleotides align to TRBD2. V lost 6 bases and J lost 14; bases outside the gene matches: 6. The CDR3 spans 13 residues. The CDR3 protein is CASRGLAGGPEFF. The CDR3 DNA follows: TGTGCCAGCAGAGGACTAGCGGGAGGACCGGAGTTCTTC.

The chain combines TRBV19 with TRBJ2-7, with 7 bases lining up with TRBD2. Germline-derived CDR1 and CDR2 are LNHDA and SQIVND (reference sequence). V was clipped by 3 bases and J by 3 bases; unmatched bases: 8. The CDR3 loop spans 15 amino acids. This chain's CDR3 is CASSIPASGSYEQYF. In nucleotides, the CDR3 is TGTGCCAGTAGTATCCCGGCTAGCGGTAGCTACGAGCAGTACTTC.

V gene TRBV27 combines with J gene TRBJ1-6; 8 bases match TRBD1. Losses at the gene ends were 5 bases for V and 7 bases for J; bases not matched to a gene: 7. The CDR3 extends over 15 amino acids. Germline values: CDR1 MNHEY, CDR2 SMNVEV (reference sequence). CDR3 amino acids: CASSLMTGANSPLHF. CDR3 nucleotide sequence: TGTGCCAGCAGTCTCATGACAGGGGCGAATTCACCCCTCCACTTT.

CDR3 protein: CASSPTRRLAGSYEQYF. The DNA of the CDR3 is TGTGCCAGCTCACCAACAAGGAGACTAGCGGGATCCTACGAGCAGTACTTC. The chain combines TRBV18 with TRBJ2-7; 11 bases match TRBD2. The germline V gene encodes CDR1 KGHSH and CDR2 LQKENI. The CDR3 covers 17 residues. Trimming removed 2 bases from V and 1 base from J; junction bases left unmatched: 7.

This chain connects TRBV2 to TRBJ2-6; perhaps TRBD1 as D (5 bases). Germline loops: CDR1 SNHLY, CDR2 FYNNEI. The CDR3 totals 15 residues. Trimming shortened V by 3 bases and J by 2 bases, and 8 bases separated the two germline ends. The CDR3 DNA follows: TGTGCCAGCAGTGACAGGGTAGCTGGGGCCAACGTCCTGACTTTC. Translated, it gives CASSDRVAGANVLTF.

The J gene is TRBJ2-5, the V gene TRBV7-2; D is possibly TRBD2 (6 bases). Trimming shortened V by 1 base and J by 5 bases, and 14 bases separated the two germline ends. Germline assignment: CDR1 SGHTA and CDR2 FQGNSA. The CDR3 runs 15 residues. CDR3 coding DNA: TGTGCCAGCAGCTTAGAGATAGCTGGGGGGGAGACCCAGTACTTC. It codes for CASSLEIAGGETQYF. Based on the CDR3 plus reference TRBV7-2 and TRBJ2-5, the full variable domain is GAGVSQSPSNKVTEKGKDVELRCDPISGHTALYWYRQSLGQGLEFLIYFQGNSAPDKSGLPSDRFSAERTGGSVSTLTIQRTQQEDSAVYLCASSLEIAGGETQYFGPGTRLLVL.

The chain recombines TRBV28 with TRBJ1-1; 8 bases line up with TRBD1. CDR1 is MDHEN and CDR2 is SYDVKM in the germline V gene. This CDR3 is 16 amino acids long. The V segment lost 5 bases and the J segment 0 bases; nucleotides outside the gene matches: 8. The CDR3 bases are TGTGCCAGCAGTACCACTCGGACAGGGTTGAACACTGAAGCTTTCTTT. This gives the protein CASSTTRTGLNTEAFF. The whole variable domain, remainder taken from reference TRBV28 and TRBJ1-1, is DVKVTQSSRYLVKRTGEKVFLECVQDMDHENMFWYRQDPGLGLRLIYFSYDVKMKEKGDIPEGYSVSREKKERFSLILESASTNQTSMYLCASSTTRTGLNTEAFFGQGTRLTVV.

This clone came up once. This chain uses TRBV7-2 with TRBJ1-2; D unclear. V was trimmed by 1 base and J by 2 bases, leaving 8 bases between them. Germline V CDR1 and CDR2: SGHTA, FQGNSA. The CDR3 is made up of 14 amino acids. The CDR3: CASSLESKNYGYTF. CDR3 DNA: TGTGCCAGCAGCTTAGAGTCCAAAAACTATGGCTACACCTTC.

With respect to this clone: At the DNA level, this CDR3 is encoded by other sequences in the same sample as well. The rearrangement uses TRBV27 and TRBJ1-4, with a tentative D call TRBD1 (5 bases). Looked up from germline, CDR1 is MNHEY and CDR2 is SMNVEV (reference sequence). Trimming left V 5 bases short and J 0 bases short, with 10 bases between. This CDR3 has 15 amino acids. CDR3 in DNA: TGTGCCAGCAGTCCTGGGGCTGCAACTAATGAAAAACTGTTTTTT. This gives the protein CASSPGAATNEKLFF.

The rearrangement links TRBV28 to TRBJ1-5; D is possibly TRBD1 (6 bases). CDR1 is MDHEN, CDR2 SYDVKM, per germline. This CDR3 is built from 13 residues. V gave up 1 base and J gave up 5 bases, with 6 bases separating them. CDR3 DNA sequence: TGTGCCAGCAGTTTATCAGGGGATCAGCCCCAGCATTTT. This gives the protein CASSLSGDQPQHF.

This chain uses TRBV18 with TRBJ1-1; 8 nucleotides line up with TRBD1. In germline, CDR1 is KGHSH, CDR2 LQKENI. The CDR3 is 19 residues long. With 7 bases clipped from V and 4 bases from J, the junction kept 23 bases outside the gene matches. The CDR3 DNA sequence: TGTGCCAGCTTACCCCGAAGAACATTAACAGGGGGAGGAGGCACTGAAGCTTTCTTT. This gives the protein CASLPRRTLTGGGGTEAFF.

This clone was observed a handful of times. This chain connects TRBV28 to TRBJ2-7; tentative D call: TRBD1 (5 bases). Per the germline V gene, CDR1 is MDHEN and CDR2 is SYDVKM. The CDR3 spans 13 residues. The ends were cut back, 2 bases at V and 3 bases at J, with 8 bases in the middle. DNA for the CDR3: TGTGCCAGCAGTTTACCAGGGAACTACGAGCAGTACTTC. Translated: CASSLPGNYEQYF.

The J gene is TRBJ2-2, the V gene TRBV7-6; TRBD2 aligns across 12 bases. With V trimmed by 3 bases and J by 2 bases, 4 bases remained unmatched. The CDR3 is 17 amino acids. Per the germline V gene, CDR1 is SGHVS and CDR2 is FNYEAQ. The CDR3 protein is CASSFLTSGRNTGELFF. The CDR3 nucleotides are TGTGCCAGCAGCTTTCTGACTAGCGGGAGAAACACCGGGGAGCTGTTTTTT.

The CDR3 region is CASSEQGRNTGELFF. For the CDR3, the DNA is TGTGCCAGCAGCGAGCAAGGACGCAACACCGGGGAGCTGTTTTTT. V gene TRBV6-5 combines with J gene TRBJ2-2; D is undetermined. Trimming pared 6 bases from V and 2 bases from J, leaving 13 bases between. Germline V gene sequence: CDR1 MNHEY, CDR2 SVGAGI. The CDR3 spans 15 residues.